The 11 T cell receptor beta chains given below trace back to one sample, sequenced in a study of blood T cell repertoires in COVID-19. Clones were read by immunoSEQ multiplex PCR, and TCRdb kept only the in-frame ones, dropping some. The sample holds approximately 190,000 clones; 84% are singletons and the top ten take around 21%. The specimen was peripheral blood. Receptor source: a human donor in a cohort sampled during active COVID-19.

CDR3 in amino acids: CASSLSQTSGFYNEQFF. In DNA, the CDR3 is TGCGCCAGCAGCTTGTCCCAGACTAGCGGATTTTACAATGAGCAGTTCTTC. V gene TRBV5-1 combines with J gene TRBJ2-1; 9 nucleotides agree with TRBD2. After removal of 1 base from V and 4 bases from J, the junction contained 9 bases not matched to a gene. The CDR3 consists of 17 residues. Per the germline V gene, CDR1 is SGHRS and CDR2 is YFSETQ.

The chain combines TRBV6-5 with TRBJ1-5; D ambiguous. CDR3 length: 14 amino acids. Trimming left V 7 bases short and J 7 bases short, with 17 bases between. Germline CDR1 and CDR2: MNHEY and SVGAGI. CDR3 sequence: CASIGGLRAQPQHF. The CDR3 nucleotides are TGTGCCAGCATTGGAGGACTAAGGGCCCAGCCCCAGCATTTT.

This chain's CDR3 is CASSRAGRGHYEQYF. The CDR3 DNA is TGTGCCAGTAGTAGGGCGGGCAGGGGGCACTACGAGCAGTACTTC. This chain connects TRBV19 to TRBJ2-7; 8 nucleotides match TRBD1. V was pared by 4 bases and J by 3 bases, with 8 bases of the junction left unmatched. Germline assignment: CDR1 LNHDA and CDR2 SQIVND (reference sequence). The CDR3 runs to 15 residues.

V gene TRBV5-1 combines with J gene TRBJ1-1, with TRBD1 as a possible D gene (5 bases). Trimming removed 0 bases at V and 8 bases at J, with 11 bases between. The CDR3 is 13 residues long. Germline V gene sequence: CDR1 SGHRS, CDR2 YFSETQ. CDR3 nucleotides: TGCGCCAGCAGCTTGGCCGGGACTTCGGAAGCTTTCTTT. This codes for CASSLAGTSEAFF.

This chain connects TRBV27 to TRBJ1-1, with a tentative D call TRBD1 (5 bases). Trimming stripped 0 bases from V and 6 bases from J, with 8 bases between. Germline V lookup: CDR1 MNHEY, CDR2 SMNVEV (reference sequence). CDR3 length: 13 amino acids. Here the CDR3 reads CASSLSGAPEAFF. The CDR3 DNA sequence: TGTGCCAGCAGTTTATCAGGGGCCCCTGAAGCTTTCTTT.

This chain uses TRBV11-1 with TRBJ2-1; 10 nucleotides agree with TRBD2. CDR3 length equals 16 residues. Trimming at V came to 1 base and at J to 7 bases, leaving 7 bases not matched to a gene. CDR1 and CDR2 from the germline V gene are SGHAT and FQDESV (reference sequence). Here the CDR3 DNA reads TGTGCCAGCAGCTTAGTTCCTAGCGGGAGTCGAAATGAGCAGTTCTTC. This codes for CASSLVPSGSRNEQFF. Full variable domain (remainder filled in from reference TRBV11-1 and TRBJ2-1): EAEVAQSPRYKITEKSQAVAFWCDPISGHATLYWYRQILGQGPELLVQFQDESVVDDSQLPKDRFSAERLKGVDSTLKIQPAELGDSAMYLCASSLVPSGSRNEQFFGPGTRLTVL.

V is TRBV18 and J is TRBJ2-1; 10 positions agree with TRBD2. The CDR3 has 16 amino acids. Per germline, CDR1 KGHSH and CDR2 LQKENI. With V trimmed by 2 bases and J by 7 bases, 8 bases remained unmatched. CDR3 sequence: CASSPAPSGRVNEQFF. The CDR3 DNA sequence: TGTGCCAGCTCACCAGCCCCTAGCGGGAGAGTGAATGAGCAGTTCTTC.

The CDR3 coding sequence is TGTGCCAGCAGCCAACGCTTCCAGGGTGGAAGGAACACCATATATTTT. Translating it yields CASSQRFQGGRNTIYF. The J gene is TRBJ1-3, the V gene TRBV3-1 (or the pseudogene TRBV3-2); D perhaps matches TRBD1 (5 bases). The CDR3 totals 16 residues. Trimming pared 2 bases from V and 7 bases from J, leaving 18 bases between. CDR1 LGHDT and CDR2 YNNKEL come from the germline V gene (reference sequence).

The gene calls are TRBV4-2 and TRBJ1-1, with D maybe TRBD1 (6 bases). Per germline, CDR1 LGHNA and CDR2 YNFKEQ. CDR3 length: 15 amino acids. The V end was cut by 3 bases, the J end by 6 bases, with 17 bases between. CDR3 DNA sequence: TGTGCCAGCAGCCAGCCTCGGGCCAGGGGTCCTGAAGCTTTCTTT. Translated: CASSQPRARGPEAFF.

The rearrangement uses TRBV5-1 and TRBJ2-2; a weak D match, TRBD1 (6 bases). The CDR3 spans 14 residues. In germline, CDR1 is SGHRS, CDR2 YFSETQ. With 5 bases removed from V and 7 bases from J, the gap between germline ends came to 15 bases. Here the CDR3 DNA reads TGCGCCAGCAGGCCAAGTGGGGGCATCGGGGAGCTGTTTTTT. It translates to CASRPSGGIGELFF. Full variable domain (rest looked up from reference TRBV5-1 and TRBJ2-2): KAGVTQTPRYLIKTRGQQVTLSCSPISGHRSVSWYQQTPGQGLQFLFEYFSETQRNKGNFPGRFSGRQFSNSRSEMNVSTLELGDSALYLCASRPSGGIGELFFGEGSRLTVL.

The V and J genes are TRBV7-9 and TRBJ1-2; maybe TRBD1 (5 bases). CDR1 is SEHNR, CDR2 FQNEAQ, per germline (reference sequence). This CDR3 spans 15 amino acids. Trimming stripped 4 bases from V and 4 bases from J, with 16 bases between. The CDR3 DNA is TGTGCCAGCAGCTCACGCCCAGGGCTCGGCTATGGCTACACCTTC. Encoded protein: CASSSRPGLGYGYTF.